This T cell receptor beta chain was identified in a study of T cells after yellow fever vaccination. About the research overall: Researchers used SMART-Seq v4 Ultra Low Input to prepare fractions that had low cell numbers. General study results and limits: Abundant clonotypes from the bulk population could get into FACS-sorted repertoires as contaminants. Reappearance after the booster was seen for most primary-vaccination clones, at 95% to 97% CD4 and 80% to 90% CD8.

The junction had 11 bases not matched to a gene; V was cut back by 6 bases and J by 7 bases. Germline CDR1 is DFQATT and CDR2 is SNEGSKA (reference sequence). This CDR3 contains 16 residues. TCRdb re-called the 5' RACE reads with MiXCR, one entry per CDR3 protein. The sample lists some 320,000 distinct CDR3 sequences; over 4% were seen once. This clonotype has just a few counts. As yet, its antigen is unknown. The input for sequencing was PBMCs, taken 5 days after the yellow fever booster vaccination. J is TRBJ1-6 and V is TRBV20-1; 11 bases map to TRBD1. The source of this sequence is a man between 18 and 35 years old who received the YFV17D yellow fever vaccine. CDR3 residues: CSARGTGGYRNSPLHF. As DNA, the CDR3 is TGCAGTGCCCGTGGGACAGGGGGGTATCGCAATTCACCCCTCCACTTT.